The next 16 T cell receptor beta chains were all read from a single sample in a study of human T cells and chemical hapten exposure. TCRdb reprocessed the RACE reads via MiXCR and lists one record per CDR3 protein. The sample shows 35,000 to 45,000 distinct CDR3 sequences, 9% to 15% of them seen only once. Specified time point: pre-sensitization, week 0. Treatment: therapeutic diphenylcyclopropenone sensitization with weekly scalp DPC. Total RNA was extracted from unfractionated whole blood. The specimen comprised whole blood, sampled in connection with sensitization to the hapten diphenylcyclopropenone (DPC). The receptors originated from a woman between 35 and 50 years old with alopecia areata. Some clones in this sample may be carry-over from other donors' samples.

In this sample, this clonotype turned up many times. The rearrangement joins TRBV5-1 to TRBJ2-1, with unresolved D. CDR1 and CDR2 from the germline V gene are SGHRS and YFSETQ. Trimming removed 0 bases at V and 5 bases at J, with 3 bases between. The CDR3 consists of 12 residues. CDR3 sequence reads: CASSLDHNEQFF. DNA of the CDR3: TGCGCCAGCAGCTTGGACCACAATGAGCAGTTCTTC.

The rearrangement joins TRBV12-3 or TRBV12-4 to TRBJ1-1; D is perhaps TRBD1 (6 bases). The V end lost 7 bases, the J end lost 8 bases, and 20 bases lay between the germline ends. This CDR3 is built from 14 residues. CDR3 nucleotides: TGTGCCAGCACCCTTAGCGGGGGCGATGGAGAAGCTTTCTTT. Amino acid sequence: CASTLSGGDGEAFF.

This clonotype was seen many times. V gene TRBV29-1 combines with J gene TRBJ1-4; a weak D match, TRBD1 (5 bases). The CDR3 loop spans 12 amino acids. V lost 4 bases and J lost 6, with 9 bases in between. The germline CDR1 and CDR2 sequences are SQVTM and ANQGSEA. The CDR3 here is CSVGGGDEKLFF. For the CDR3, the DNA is TGCAGCGTTGGGGGCGGAGATGAAAAACTGTTTTTT.

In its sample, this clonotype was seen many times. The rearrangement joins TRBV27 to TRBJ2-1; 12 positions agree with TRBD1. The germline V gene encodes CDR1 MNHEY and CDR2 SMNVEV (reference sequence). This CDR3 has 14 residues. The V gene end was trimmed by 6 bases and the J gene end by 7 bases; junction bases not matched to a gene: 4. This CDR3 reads CASRWDRGLNEQFF. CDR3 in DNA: TGTGCCAGCAGGTGGGACAGGGGGCTAAATGAGCAGTTCTTC.

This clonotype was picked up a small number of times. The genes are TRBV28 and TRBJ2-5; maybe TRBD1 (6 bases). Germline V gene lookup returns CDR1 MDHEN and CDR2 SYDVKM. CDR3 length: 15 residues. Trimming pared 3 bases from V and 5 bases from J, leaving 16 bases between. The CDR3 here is CASSFADREGETQYF. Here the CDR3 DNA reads TGTGCCAGCAGTTTCGCGGACAGAGAAGGGGAGACCCAGTACTTC.

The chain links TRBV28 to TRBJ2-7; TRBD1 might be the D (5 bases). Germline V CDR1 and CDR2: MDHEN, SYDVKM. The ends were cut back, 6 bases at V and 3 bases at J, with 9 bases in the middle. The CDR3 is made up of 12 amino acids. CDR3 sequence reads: CASRGRGYEQYF. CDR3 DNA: TGTGCCAGCAGGGGGCGCGGCTACGAGCAGTACTTC.

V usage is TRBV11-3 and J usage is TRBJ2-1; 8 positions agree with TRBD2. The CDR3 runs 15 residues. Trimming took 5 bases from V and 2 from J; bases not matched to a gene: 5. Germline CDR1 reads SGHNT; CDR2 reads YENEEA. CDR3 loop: CASSETSAPYNEQFF. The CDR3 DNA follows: TGTGCCAGCAGCGAGACTAGCGCACCCTACAATGAGCAGTTCTTC.

The CDR3: CASSPGANYEQYF. The DNA of the CDR3 is TGTGCCAGCTCCCCGGGAGCCAACTACGAGCAGTACTTC. The V call is TRBV18, the J call TRBJ2-7, with TRBD2 as a possible D gene (6 bases). Trimming pared 6 bases from V and 3 bases from J, leaving 12 bases between. The germline V gene encodes CDR1 KGHSH and CDR2 LQKENI. The CDR3 covers 13 residues. The full variable domain, its missing parts supplied by reference TRBV18 and TRBJ2-7, is NAGVMQNPRHLVRRRGQEARLRCSPMKGHSHVYWYRQLPEEGLKFMVYLQKENIIDESGMPKERFSAEFPKEGPSILRIQQVVRGDSAAYFCASSPGANYEQYFGPGTRLTVT.

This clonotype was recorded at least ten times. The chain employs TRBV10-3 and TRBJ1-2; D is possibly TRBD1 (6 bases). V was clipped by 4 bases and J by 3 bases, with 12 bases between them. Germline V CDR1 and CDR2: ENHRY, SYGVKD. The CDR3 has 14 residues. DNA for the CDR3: TGTGCCATCAGTGGGGGGGCTAATGACTATGGCTACACCTTC. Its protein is CAISGGANDYGYTF.

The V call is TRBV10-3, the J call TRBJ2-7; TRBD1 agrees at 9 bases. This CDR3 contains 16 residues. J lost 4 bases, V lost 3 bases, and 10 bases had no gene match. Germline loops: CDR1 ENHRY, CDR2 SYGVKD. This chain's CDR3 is CAISDSGTGKVYEQYF. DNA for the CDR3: TGTGCCATCAGTGACTCCGGGACAGGGAAGGTTTACGAGCAGTACTTC.

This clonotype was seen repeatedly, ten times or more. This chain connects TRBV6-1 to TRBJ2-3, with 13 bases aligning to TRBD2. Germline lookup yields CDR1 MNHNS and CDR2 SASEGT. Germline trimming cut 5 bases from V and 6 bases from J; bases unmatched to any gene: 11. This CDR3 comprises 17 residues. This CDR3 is CASSRLAGGQGQDTQYF. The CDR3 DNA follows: TGTGCCAGCAGTCGACTAGCGGGAGGCCAGGGGCAGGATACGCAGTATTTT.

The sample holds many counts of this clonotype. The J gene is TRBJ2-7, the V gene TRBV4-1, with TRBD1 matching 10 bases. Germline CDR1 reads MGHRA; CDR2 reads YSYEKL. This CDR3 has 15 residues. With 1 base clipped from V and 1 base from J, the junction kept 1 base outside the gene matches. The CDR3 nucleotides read TGCGCCAGCAGCCAAGGACAGGGGGCGTCCTACGAGCAGTACTTC. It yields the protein CASSQGQGASYEQYF.

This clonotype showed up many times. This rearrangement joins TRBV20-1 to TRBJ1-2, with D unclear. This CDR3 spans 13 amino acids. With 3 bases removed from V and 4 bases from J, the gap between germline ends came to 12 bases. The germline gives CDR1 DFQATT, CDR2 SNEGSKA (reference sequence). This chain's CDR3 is CSARNSASYGYTF. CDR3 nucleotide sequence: TGCAGTGCTAGGAACAGTGCTTCCTATGGCTACACCTTC.

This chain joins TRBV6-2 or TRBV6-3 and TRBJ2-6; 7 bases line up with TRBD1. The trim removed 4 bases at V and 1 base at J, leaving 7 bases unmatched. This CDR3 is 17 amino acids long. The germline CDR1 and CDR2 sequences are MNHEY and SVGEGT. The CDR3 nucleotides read TGTGCCAGCAGTTCGACGACAGGGCGTTCTGGGGCCAACGTCCTGACTTTC. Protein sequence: CASSSTTGRSGANVLTF.

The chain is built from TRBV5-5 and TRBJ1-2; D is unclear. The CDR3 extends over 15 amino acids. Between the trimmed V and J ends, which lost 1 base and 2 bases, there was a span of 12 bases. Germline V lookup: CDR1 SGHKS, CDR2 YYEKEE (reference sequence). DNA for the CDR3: TGTGCCAGCAGCTTGCAATTATCTGAGAACTATGGCTACACCTTC. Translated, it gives CASSLQLSENYGYTF.

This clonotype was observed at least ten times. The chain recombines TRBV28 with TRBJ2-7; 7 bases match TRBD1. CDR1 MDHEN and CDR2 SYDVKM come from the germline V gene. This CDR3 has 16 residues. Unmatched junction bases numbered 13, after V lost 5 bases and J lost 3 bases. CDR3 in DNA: TGTGCCAGCAGTACCCTATCCGGGACAGACCTCTACGAGCAGTACTTC. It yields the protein CASSTLSGTDLYEQYF.